What follows are 22 T cell receptor beta chains derived from one specimen sequenced in a study of cytomegalovirus exposure and HLA in healthy donors. Primers for the PCR totalled 60 Vbeta and 13 Jbeta. TCRdb's table, derived via immunoSEQ multiplex PCR, lists solely in-frame clones and lacks some. The repertoire holds some 150,000 clones, with roughly 60% as singletons. Sequencing used PBMCs. These receptor sequences come from a woman aged 40-49 years in good health and CMV-seronegative.

This clone was observed a few times. The gene calls are TRBV28 and TRBJ1-4, with D tentatively TRBD1 (6 bases). Germline V gives CDR1 MDHEN, CDR2 SYDVKM. V lost 2 bases, J lost 11 bases, and 21 bases lay in between. CDR3 length equals 16 residues. The CDR3: CASSLRGQAYSGKLFF. The CDR3 DNA sequence: TGTGCCAGCAGTTTAAGGGGACAAGCCTACTCGGGGAAACTGTTTTTT.

The genes are TRBV28 and TRBJ2-7; TRBD1 might be the D (5 bases). This CDR3 has 14 amino acids. V was trimmed by 5 bases and J by 2 bases, leaving 13 bases between them. The V gene's germline CDR1 is MDHEN and CDR2 SYDVKM. CDR3 sequence reads: CASSPPTDAYEQYF. The CDR3, as DNA: TGTGCCAGCAGTCCTCCGACAGATGCCTACGAGCAGTACTTC.

V and J are TRBV28 and TRBJ1-1; TRBD1 is a possible D gene (6 bases). The CDR3 is 12 residues long. Germline V gene data show CDR1 as MDHEN and CDR2 as SYDVKM. V dropped 4 bases and J dropped 7 bases, with 10 bases sitting between them. The CDR3 reads CASSSDSFEAFF. The CDR3 nucleotides are TGTGCCAGCAGTTCGGACAGTTTTGAAGCTTTCTTT.

In its sample, this clone was seen once. The rearrangement uses TRBV7-6 and TRBJ1-2, with 8 bases identical to TRBD1. CDR1 is SGHVS, CDR2 FNYEAQ, per germline. This CDR3 has 13 residues. The junction had 5 bases not matched to a gene; V was cut back by 5 bases and J by 6 bases. CDR3 in DNA: TGTGCCAGCAGCACGGGACAGGCGGATGGCTACACCTTC. Its protein is CASSTGQADGYTF.

The V gene is TRBV7-2, the J gene TRBJ1-1; the D is unclear. Germline CDR1 SGHTA, CDR2 FQGNSA. The CDR3 sequence is 17 residues long. The germline V and J ends were trimmed by 6 bases and 3 bases, with 23 bases remaining between them. The CDR3 sequence: CASSSTSGGSPYTEAFF. CDR3 DNA: TGTGCCAGCAGTTCCACTTCAGGTGGCAGCCCCTACACTGAAGCTTTCTTT.

V gene TRBV7-8 combines with J gene TRBJ2-7; 8 positions agree with TRBD1. Germline CDR1 and CDR2: SGHVS and FQNEAQ. The CDR3 spans 15 residues. Trimming took 4 bases from V and 3 from J; bases not matched to a gene: 8. Written as DNA, the CDR3 is TGTGCCAGCAGCTCCACCGGGACAGGAGTCTACGAGCAGTACTTC. This codes for CASSSTGTGVYEQYF.

This chain links TRBV13 with TRBJ1-5; 10 bases are shared with TRBD1. The germline V gene encodes CDR1 PRHDT and CDR2 FYEKMQ (reference sequence). The CDR3 extends over 15 amino acids. With V trimmed by 5 bases and J by 7 bases, 8 bases remained unmatched. The CDR3 is CASSPSGQGIQPQHF. The CDR3, as DNA: TGTGCCAGCAGCCCCTCGGGACAGGGGATACAGCCCCAGCATTTT.

Only one count was recorded for this clone. CDR3: CASSQEAHSNTEAFF. The CDR3 bases are TGCGCCAGCAGCCAAGAGGCCCATTCGAACACTGAAGCTTTCTTT. The rearrangement links TRBV4-1 to TRBJ1-1; D call uncertain. The CDR3 spans 15 residues. V was trimmed by 0 bases and J by 1 base, leaving 9 bases between them. Looked up from germline, CDR1 is MGHRA and CDR2 is YSYEKL.

The V call is TRBV5-4, the J call TRBJ2-2, with 8 bases that match TRBD2. The junction had 9 bases not matched to a gene; V was cut back by 6 bases and J by 5 bases. Germline loops: CDR1 SGHNT, CDR2 YYREEE (reference sequence). This CDR3 spans 15 amino acids. CDR3 region: CASTSGTSVTGELFF. As DNA, the CDR3 is TGTGCCAGCACCTCCGGGACTAGTGTAACCGGGGAGCTGTTTTTT.

V gene TRBV5-1 combines with J gene TRBJ1-1; D call uncertain. Germline V lookup: CDR1 SGHRS, CDR2 YFSETQ. V was trimmed by 2 bases and J by 0 bases, leaving 11 bases between them. This CDR3 is built from 15 residues. The DNA for the CDR3 is TGCGCCAGCAGCTTATCAGAGGGCCTGAACACTGAAGCTTTCTTT. Encoded protein: CASSLSEGLNTEAFF. The variable domain in full, completed from reference TRBV5-1 and TRBJ1-1, reads KAGVTQTPRYLIKTRGQQVTLSCSPISGHRSVSWYQQTPGQGLQFLFEYFSETQRNKGNFPGRFSGRQFSNSRSEMNVSTLELGDSALYLCASSLSEGLNTEAFFGQGTRLTVV.

The rearrangement links TRBV19 to TRBJ1-2, with unresolved D. The CDR3 extends over 14 amino acids. Germline CDR1 and CDR2: LNHDA and SQIVND (reference sequence). The germline V and J ends were trimmed by 6 bases and 4 bases, with 15 bases remaining between them. CDR3 nucleotides: TGTGCCAGTAGCCCCTTTGGGGAGAGCTATGGCTACACCTTC. Its translation is CASSPFGESYGYTF. The full variable domain, in which reference TRBV19 and TRBJ1-2 provide the parts outside the CDR3, is DGGITQSPKYLFRKEGQNVTLSCEQNLNHDAMYWYRQDPGQGLRLIYYSQIVNDFQKGDIAEGYSVSREKKESFPLTVTSAQKNPTAFYLCASSPFGESYGYTFGSGTRLTVV.

This clone was picked up one time. The chain carries TRBV7-3 and TRBJ2-3, with D perhaps matching TRBD2 (6 bases). The CDR3 runs to 15 residues. V dropped 5 bases and J dropped 0 bases, with 12 bases sitting between them. Germline CDR1 is SGHTA and CDR2 is FQGTGA. CDR3 bases: TGTGCCAGCAGCGAGGAGGGGACCAGCACAGATACGCAGTATTTT. It codes for CASSEEGTSTDTQYF. Supplemented by reference TRBV7-3 and TRBJ2-3, the full variable domain reads GAGVSQTPSNKVTEKGKYVELRCDPISGHTALYWYRQSLGQGPEFLIYFQGTGAADDSGLPNDRFFAVRPEGSVSTLKIQRTERGDSAVYLCASSEEGTSTDTQYFGPGTRLTVL.

V usage is TRBV5-4 and J usage is TRBJ2-7; a weak D match, TRBD2 (5 bases). This CDR3 comprises 15 residues. The V end was cut by 2 bases, the J end by 0 bases, with 12 bases between. The germline CDR1 and CDR2 sequences are SGHNT and YYREEE (reference sequence). The CDR3 region has the DNA TGTGCCAGCAGCTTAGCAGCGGTTGGCTCCTACGAGCAGTACTTC. Its protein is CASSLAAVGSYEQYF.

The chain links TRBV28 to TRBJ1-1; weak D call: TRBD1 (5 bases). Trimming stripped 6 bases from V and 5 bases from J, with 16 bases between. This CDR3 contains 14 residues. CDR1 and CDR2 (germline): MDHEN, SYDVKM. The CDR3: CASSWAGLGTEAFF. CDR3 DNA: TGTGCCAGCAGCTGGGCAGGGTTAGGGACTGAAGCTTTCTTT.

This clone was counted at least ten times. The chain links TRBV19 to TRBJ1-1; 9 bases map to TRBD1. The CDR3 has 15 residues. Unmatched junction bases numbered 8, after V lost 4 bases and J lost 5 bases. CDR1 LNHDA and CDR2 SQIVND come from the germline V gene (reference sequence). The CDR3 DNA is TGTGCCAGTAGTAATCCCTACAGGGGGCGAACTGAAGCTTTCTTT. It encodes CASSNPYRGRTEAFF.

In this sample, this clone turned up once. The V and J genes are TRBV7-8 and TRBJ1-5; tentative D call: TRBD1 (5 bases). From germline, CDR1 is SGHVS and CDR2 FQNEAQ. V was pared by 1 base and J by 0 bases, with 10 bases between. This CDR3 contains 16 residues. CDR3 sequence (DNA): TGTGCCAGCAGCTTAGAACAGGCCTATAGCAATCAGCCCCAGCATTTT. Residues: CASSLEQAYSNQPQHF.

This sequence joins TRBV13 and TRBJ2-7, with 8 bases aligning to TRBD2. Germline CDR1 reads PRHDT; CDR2 reads FYEKMQ (reference sequence). CDR3 length: 14 residues. V dropped 5 bases and J dropped 3; count of bases not matched to a gene: 6. CDR3 sequence reads: CASSPGAGGYEQYF. CDR3 nucleotide sequence: TGTGCCAGCAGCCCCGGGGCGGGGGGCTACGAGCAGTACTTC. Combining the CDR3 with reference TRBV13 and TRBJ2-7 gives the whole variable domain AAGVIQSPRHLIKEKRETATLKCYPIPRHDTVYWYQQGPGQDPQFLISFYEKMQSDKGSIPDRFSAQQFSDYHSELNMSSLELGDSALYFCASSPGAGGYEQYFGPGTRLTVT.

This chain connects TRBV6-5 to TRBJ2-7; a possible D gene is TRBD2 (6 bases). CDR3 length: 15 residues. V was trimmed by 6 bases and J by 3 bases, leaving 18 bases between them. Germline V lookup: CDR1 MNHEY, CDR2 SVGAGI. The CDR3 region is CASRTGTFGGYEQYF. The CDR3 DNA reads as TGTGCCAGCAGAACCGGGACCTTCGGGGGCTACGAGCAGTACTTC.

The chain is built from TRBV18 and TRBJ1-5, with TRBD1 matching over 7 bases. The germline CDR1 and CDR2 sequences are KGHSH and LQKENI. V lost 3 bases and J lost 5; bases outside the gene matches: 4. The CDR3 has 14 residues. CDR3 in amino acids: CASSPGQADQPQHF. CDR3 nucleotide sequence: TGTGCCAGCTCACCCGGACAGGCCGATCAGCCCCAGCATTTT.

The rearrangement uses TRBV6-4 and TRBJ2-2; tentative D call: TRBD2 (5 bases). V was trimmed by 2 bases and J by 4 bases, leaving 5 bases between them. In germline, CDR1 is MRHNA, CDR2 SNTAGT. The CDR3 covers 13 residues. This CDR3 reads CASSDGSTGELFF. CDR3 nucleotide sequence: TGTGCCAGCAGTGACGGGAGCACCGGGGAGCTGTTTTTT.

This sequence joins TRBV5-1 and TRBJ2-7; D is perhaps TRBD2 (5 bases). Germline V gene sequence: CDR1 SGHRS, CDR2 YFSETQ. This CDR3 is 13 amino acids long. The V gene lost 0 bases and the J gene lost 3 bases, with 7 bases spanning the gap. CDR3 in amino acids: CASSLGEIYEQYF. DNA for the CDR3: TGCGCCAGCAGCTTGGGGGAGATCTACGAGCAGTACTTC.

The chain joins TRBV12-2 to TRBJ2-6; the listed D gene, TRBD1, was not tested against the DNA. TRBV12-2 is a known pseudogene. This CDR3 is 18 amino acids long. The chain's CDR3 is CASRFFGQGPSGANVLTF. The CDR3, as DNA: TGTGCAAGTCGCTTCTTTGGACAGGGCCCCTCTGGGGCCAACGTCCTGACTTTC.